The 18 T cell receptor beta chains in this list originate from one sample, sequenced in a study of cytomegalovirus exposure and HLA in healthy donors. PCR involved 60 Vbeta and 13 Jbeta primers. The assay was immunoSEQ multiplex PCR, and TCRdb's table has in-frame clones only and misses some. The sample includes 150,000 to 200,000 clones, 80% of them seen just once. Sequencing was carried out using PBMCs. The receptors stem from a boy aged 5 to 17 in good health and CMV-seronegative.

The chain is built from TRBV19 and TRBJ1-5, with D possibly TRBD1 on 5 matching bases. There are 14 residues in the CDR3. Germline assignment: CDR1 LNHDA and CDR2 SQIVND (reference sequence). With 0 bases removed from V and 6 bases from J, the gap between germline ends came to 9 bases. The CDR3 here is CASSIDHGGQPQHF. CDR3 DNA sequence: TGTGCCAGTAGTATAGATCACGGGGGTCAGCCCCAGCATTTT.

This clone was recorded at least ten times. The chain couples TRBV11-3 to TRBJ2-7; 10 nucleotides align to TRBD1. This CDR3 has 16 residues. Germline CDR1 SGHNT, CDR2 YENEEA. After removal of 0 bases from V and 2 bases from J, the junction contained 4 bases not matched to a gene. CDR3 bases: TGTGCCAGCAGCTTAGAGCGGACAGGGGGGACCTACGAGCAGTACTTC. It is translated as CASSLERTGGTYEQYF.

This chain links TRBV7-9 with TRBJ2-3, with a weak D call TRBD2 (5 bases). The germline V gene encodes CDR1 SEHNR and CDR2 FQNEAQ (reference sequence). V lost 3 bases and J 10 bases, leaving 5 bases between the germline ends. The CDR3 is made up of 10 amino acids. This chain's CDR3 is CASSLEAQYF. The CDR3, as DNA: TGTGCCAGCAGCTTGGAGGCGCAGTATTTT. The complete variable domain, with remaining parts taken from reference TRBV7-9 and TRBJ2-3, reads DTGVSQNPRHKITKRGQNVTFRCDPISEHNRLYWYRQTLGQGPEFLTYFQNEAQLEKSRLLSDRFSAERPKGSFSTLEIQRTEQGDSAMYLCASSLEAQYFGPGTRLTVL.

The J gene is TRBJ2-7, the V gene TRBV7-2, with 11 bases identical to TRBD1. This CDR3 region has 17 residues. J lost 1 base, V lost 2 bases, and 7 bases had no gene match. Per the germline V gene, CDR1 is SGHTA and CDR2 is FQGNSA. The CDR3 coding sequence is TGTGCCAGCAGCTTAAACGGGGGACAGGGGGTTTCCTACGAGCAGTACTTC. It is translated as CASSLNGGQGVSYEQYF.

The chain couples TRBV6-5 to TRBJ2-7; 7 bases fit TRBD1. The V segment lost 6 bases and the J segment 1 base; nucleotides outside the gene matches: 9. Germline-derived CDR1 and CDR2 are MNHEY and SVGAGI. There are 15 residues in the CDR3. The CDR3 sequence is CASRSPGQKSYEQYF. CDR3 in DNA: TGTGCCAGCAGGAGTCCGGGACAGAAATCCTACGAGCAGTACTTC.

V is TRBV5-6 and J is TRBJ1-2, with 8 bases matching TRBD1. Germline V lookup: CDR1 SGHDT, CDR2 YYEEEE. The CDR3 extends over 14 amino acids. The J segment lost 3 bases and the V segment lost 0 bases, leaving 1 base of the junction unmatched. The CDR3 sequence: CASSLDRGYYGYTF. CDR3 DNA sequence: TGTGCCAGCAGCTTGGACAGGGGGTACTATGGCTACACCTTC.

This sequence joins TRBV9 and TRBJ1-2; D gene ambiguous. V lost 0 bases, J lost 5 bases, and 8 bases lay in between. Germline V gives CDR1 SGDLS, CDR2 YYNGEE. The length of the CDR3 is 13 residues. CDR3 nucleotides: TGTGCCAGCAGCGTAGGCGGGGAATATGGCTACACCTTC. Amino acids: CASSVGGEYGYTF. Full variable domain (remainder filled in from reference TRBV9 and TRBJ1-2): DSGVTQTPKHLITATGQRVTLRCSPRSGDLSVYWYQQSLDQGLQFLIQYYNGEERAKGNILERFSAQQFPDLHSELNLSSLELGDSALYFCASSVGGEYGYTFGSGTRLTVV.

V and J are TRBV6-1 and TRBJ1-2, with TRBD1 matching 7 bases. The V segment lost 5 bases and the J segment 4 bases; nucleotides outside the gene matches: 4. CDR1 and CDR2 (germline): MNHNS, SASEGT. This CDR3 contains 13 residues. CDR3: CASSLRDSYGYTF. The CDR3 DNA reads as TGTGCCAGCAGTCTCCGGGACAGCTATGGCTACACCTTC.

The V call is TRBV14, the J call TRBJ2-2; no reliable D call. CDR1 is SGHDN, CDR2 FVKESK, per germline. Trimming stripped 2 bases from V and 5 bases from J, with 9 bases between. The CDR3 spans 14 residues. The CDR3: CASSQRLQTGELFF. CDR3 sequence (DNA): TGTGCCAGCAGCCAAAGACTTCAAACCGGGGAGCTGTTTTTT. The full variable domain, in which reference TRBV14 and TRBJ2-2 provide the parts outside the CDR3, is EAGVTQFPSHSVIEKGQTVTLRCDPISGHDNLYWYRRVMGKEIKFLLHFVKESKQDESGMPNNRFLAERTGGTYSTLKVQPAELEDSGVYFCASSQRLQTGELFFGEGSRLTVL.

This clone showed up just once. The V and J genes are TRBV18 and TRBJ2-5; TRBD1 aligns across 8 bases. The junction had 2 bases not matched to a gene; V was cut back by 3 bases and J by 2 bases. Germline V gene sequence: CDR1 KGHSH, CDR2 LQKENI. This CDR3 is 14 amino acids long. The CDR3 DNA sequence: TGTGCCAGCTCACCCCGGACAGGGCAAGAGACCCAGTACTTC. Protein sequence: CASSPRTGQETQYF.

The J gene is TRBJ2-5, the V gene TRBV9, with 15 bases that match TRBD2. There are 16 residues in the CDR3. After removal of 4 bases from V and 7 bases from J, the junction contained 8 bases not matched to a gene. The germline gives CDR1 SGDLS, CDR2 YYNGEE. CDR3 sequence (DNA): TGTGCCAGCAGCAGGACTTGGACTAGCGGGAGGGGGACCCAGTACTTC. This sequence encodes CASSRTWTSGRGTQYF.

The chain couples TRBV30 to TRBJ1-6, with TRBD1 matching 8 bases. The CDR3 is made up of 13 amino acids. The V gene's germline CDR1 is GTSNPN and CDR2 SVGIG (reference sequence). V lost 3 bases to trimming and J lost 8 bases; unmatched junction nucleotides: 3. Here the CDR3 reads CAWRDRGDSPLHF. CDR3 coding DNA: TGTGCCTGGAGAGACAGGGGAGATTCACCCCTCCACTTT.

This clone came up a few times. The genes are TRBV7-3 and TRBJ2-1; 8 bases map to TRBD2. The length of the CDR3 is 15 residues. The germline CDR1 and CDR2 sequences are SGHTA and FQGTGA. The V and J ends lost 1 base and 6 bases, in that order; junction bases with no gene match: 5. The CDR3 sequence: CASSLRDGGGNEQFF. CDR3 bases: TGTGCCAGCAGCTTAAGGGACGGGGGGGGCAATGAGCAGTTCTTC.

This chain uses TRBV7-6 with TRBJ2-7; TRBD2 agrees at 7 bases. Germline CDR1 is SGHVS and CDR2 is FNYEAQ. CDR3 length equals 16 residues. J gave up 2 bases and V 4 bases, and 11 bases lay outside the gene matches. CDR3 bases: TGTGCCAGCAGCTCAAGGGGTAGCGGGTTAGCCTACGAGCAGTACTTC. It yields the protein CASSSRGSGLAYEQYF.

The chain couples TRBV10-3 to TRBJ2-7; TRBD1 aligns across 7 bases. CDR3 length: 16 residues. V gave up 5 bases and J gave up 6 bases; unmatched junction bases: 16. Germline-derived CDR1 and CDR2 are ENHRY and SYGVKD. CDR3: CAISKTAGTDFFEQYF. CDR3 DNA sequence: TGTGCCATCAGTAAAACCGCCGGGACAGATTTTTTCGAGCAGTACTTC.

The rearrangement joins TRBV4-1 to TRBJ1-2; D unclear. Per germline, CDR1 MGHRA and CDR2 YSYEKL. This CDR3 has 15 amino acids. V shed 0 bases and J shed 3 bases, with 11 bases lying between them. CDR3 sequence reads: CASSQEGGLHYGYTF. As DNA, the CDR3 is TGCGCCAGCAGCCAAGAGGGAGGGTTGCACTATGGCTACACCTTC.

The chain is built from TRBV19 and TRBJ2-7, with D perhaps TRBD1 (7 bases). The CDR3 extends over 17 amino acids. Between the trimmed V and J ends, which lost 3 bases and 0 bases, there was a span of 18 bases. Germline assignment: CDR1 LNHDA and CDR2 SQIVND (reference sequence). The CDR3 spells CASSITGAGTFSYEQYF. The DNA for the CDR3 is TGTGCCAGTAGTATCACAGGGGCGGGGACGTTCTCCTACGAGCAGTACTTC.

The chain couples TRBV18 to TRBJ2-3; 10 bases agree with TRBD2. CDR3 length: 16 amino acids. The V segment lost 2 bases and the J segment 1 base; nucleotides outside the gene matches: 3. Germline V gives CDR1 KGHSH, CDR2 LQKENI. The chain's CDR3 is CASSPVAGGRTDTQYF. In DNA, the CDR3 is TGTGCCAGCTCACCAGTAGCGGGGGGACGCACAGATACGCAGTATTTT.